This is a list of T cell receptor beta chains from one sample in a study of Graves' ophthalmopathy and Graves' hyperthyroidism. TCRdb fed the multiplex PCR reads into MiXCR, producing one record per CDR3 protein. The sample yields 450,000 or so distinct CDR3 sequences, around an eighth seen once. The sample comprised blood. The receptors originated from a young woman with Graves' ophthalmopathy. Both conserved end residues are part of each CDR3. A D gene is named only where the DNA matches it firmly. Size values are once, few and many counts, or a class for expanded clones, and some rows have none.

length | J | size | D | V | CDR3 | DNA
16 | TRBJ1-1 | many | TRBD1 | TRBV28 | CASSWTGGVFHTEAFF | TGTGCCAGCAGTTGGACAGGGGGCGTATTCCACACTGAAGCTTTCTTT
13 | TRBJ1-5 | NA | TRBD1 | TRBV30 | CAWSSGGDQPQHF | TGTGCCTGGTCTTCAGGGGGCGATCAGCCCCAGCATTTT
14 | TRBJ2-5 | many | TRBD1 | TRBV19 | CASSSRGYQETQYF | TGTGCCAGTAGTAGCAGGGGGTACCAAGAGACCCAGTACTTC
16 | TRBJ1-5 | many | TRBD1 | TRBV19 | CASRADRGFVNQPQHF | TGTGCCAGTAGGGCTGACAGGGGTTTTGTTAATCAGCCCCAGCATTTT
16 | TRBJ2-2 | few | TRBD2 | TRBV12-3/TRBV12-4 | CASSFSKTSGPGELFF | TGTGCCAGCAGTTTCTCTAAGACTAGCGGCCCCGGGGAGCTGTTTTTT
13 | TRBJ1-5 | few | TRBD1 | TRBV10-3 | CATTTGGSQPQHF | TGTGCCACCACGACAGGGGGAAGTCAGCCCCAGCATTTT
14 | TRBJ1-5 | many | NA | TRBV12-3/TRBV12-4 | CASARTTANQPQHF | TGTGCCAGCGCCAGGACGACAGCGAATCAGCCCCAGCATTTT
13 | TRBJ1-2 | many | NA | TRBV2 | CASSGRDGYGYTF | TGTGCCAGCAGTGGCAGGGATGGCTATGGCTACACCTTC
15 | TRBJ2-7 | many | TRBD1 | TRBV24-1 | CATSDPHRGSYEQYF | TGTGCCACCAGTGATCCCCACAGGGGCTCCTACGAGCAGTACTTC
15 | TRBJ2-5 | many | TRBD2 | TRBV11-2 | CASSPRGVSQETQYF | TGTGCCAGCAGCCCCCGGGGGGTCAGTCAAGAGACCCAGTACTTC
12 | TRBJ1-2 | NA | TRBD1 | TRBV29-1 | CSVVGQGYGYTF | TGCAGCGTTGTGGGACAGGGGTATGGCTACACCTTC
14 | TRBJ1-1 | many | TRBD1 | TRBV19 | CATGTGGGNTEAFF | TGTGCCACCGGGACAGGGGGCGGGAACACTGAAGCTTTCTTT
15 | TRBJ1-1 | many | NA | TRBV12-3/TRBV12-4 | CASRPGGAMNTEAFF | TGTGCCAGCAGGCCGGGGGGGGCTATGAACACTGAAGCTTTCTTT
15 | TRBJ2-7 | many | TRBD2 | TRBV5-1 | CASSLGASGIYEQYF | TGCGCCAGCAGCTTGGGTGCTAGCGGGATTTACGAGCAGTACTTC
14 | TRBJ1-5 | NA | NA | TRBV30 | CAWSQDRLTQPQHF | TGTGCCTGGAGTCAAGACAGGCTGACTCAGCCCCAGCATTTT
15 | TRBJ1-2 | many | TRBD1 | TRBV12-3/TRBV12-4 | CASSLGGRGKDGYTF | TGTGCCAGCAGCTTAGGGGGCAGGGGGAAAGATGGCTACACCTTC
15 | TRBJ2-5 | many | TRBD2 | TRBV12-3/TRBV12-4 | CASSLVSSGGETQYF | TGTGCCAGCAGTTTAGTGAGCAGCGGGGGGGAGACCCAGTACTTC
15 | TRBJ1-1 | NA | NA | TRBV4-1 | CASSPTRVTDTEAFF | TGCGCCAGCAGCCCAACCAGGGTAACAGACACTGAAGCTTTCTTT
16 | TRBJ1-5 | NA | NA | TRBV6-5 | CASSYVTGGSLQPQHF | TGTGCCAGCAGTTACGTGACTGGGGGCTCGCTTCAGCCCCAGCATTTT
16 | TRBJ2-7 | NA | TRBD1 | TRBV3-1 | CASSHQQGQPSYEQYF | TGTGCCAGCAGCCACCAACAGGGGCAACCGTCCTACGAGCAGTACTTC
14 | TRBJ1-1 | many | NA | TRBV12-3/TRBV12-4 | CASSFSGDGTEAFF | TGTGCCAGCAGTTTTTCGGGAGACGGCACTGAAGCTTTCTTT
15 | TRBJ1-2 | many | TRBD1 | TRBV10-1 | CASRPRDRGREGYTF | TGCGCCAGCAGGCCCCGGGACAGGGGACGAGAGGGCTACACCTTC
16 | TRBJ2-7 | few | NA | TRBV11-2 | CASSSRTWAPSYEQYF | TGTGCCAGCAGCTCCAGGACGTGGGCACCTTCCTACGAGCAGTACTTC
12 | TRBJ2-5 | many | NA | TRBV28 | CASSLKVGTQYF | TGTGCCAGCAGTTTAAAAGTGGGGACCCAGTACTTC
13 | TRBJ2-2 | NA | NA | TRBV24-1 | CATSTRDAGELFF | TGTGCCACCAGTACCAGGGACGCCGGGGAGCTGTTTTTT
12 | TRBJ2-7 | NA | NA | TRBV30 | CAWTGFSYEQYF | TGTGCCTGGACGGGGTTTTCCTACGAGCAGTACTTC
14 | TRBJ1-1 | many | NA | TRBV12-3/TRBV12-4 | CASSRDQWDTEAFF | TGTGCCAGCAGCCGGGACCAATGGGACACTGAAGCTTTCTTT
14 | TRBJ2-7 | many | NA | TRBV28 | CASADEVGLYEQYF | TGTGCCAGCGCTGACGAGGTAGGCCTCTACGAGCAGTACTTC
13 | TRBJ1-2 | few | NA | TRBV11-1 | CASSLSEYGGYTF | TGTGCCAGCAGCTTAAGCGAGTATGGGGGCTACACCTTC
13 | TRBJ1-1 | many | NA | TRBV20-1 | CSARVGGGGEAFF | TGCAGTGCTAGAGTCGGGGGGGGTGGTGAAGCTTTCTTT
14 | TRBJ1-6 | many | TRBD1 | TRBV6-1 | CASSPGQDNSPLHF | TGTGCCAGCAGTCCAGGACAGGATAATTCACCCCTCCACTTT
16 | TRBJ2-4 | NA | TRBD2 | TRBV6-5 | CASSYSASGGKNIKYF | TGTGCCAGCAGTTACTCTGCTAGCGGGGGCAAAAACATTAAGTACTTC
13 | TRBJ1-2 | many | NA | TRBV6-1 | CASSTQGFYGYTF | TGTGCCAGCAGTACACAGGGTTTCTATGGCTACACCTTC
13 | TRBJ2-5 | many | TRBD1 | TRBV6-2/TRBV6-3 | CASHGQAEETQYF | TGTGCCAGTCATGGACAGGCTGAAGAGACCCAGTACTTC
14 | TRBJ1-1 | NA | NA | TRBV29-1 | CSVEGPAMNTEAFF | TGCAGCGTTGAAGGACCAGCCATGAACACTGAAGCTTTCTTT
13 | TRBJ1-1 | few | NA | TRBV6-4 | CASSDSRLSEAFF | TGTGCCAGCAGCGACAGCCGCCTTTCTGAAGCTTTCTTT
16 | TRBJ1-3 | few | NA | TRBV4-2 | CASSQDWAGSRNTIYF | TGTGCCAGCAGCCAGGATTGGGCAGGGAGTCGGAACACCATATATTTT
14 | TRBJ2-7 | many | TRBD2 | TRBV15 | CATSGGGTFSEQYF | TGTGCCACATCGGGGGGAGGGACCTTCTCCGAGCAGTACTTC
12 | TRBJ1-1 | many | NA | TRBV20-1 | CSASGQITEAFF | TGCAGTGCTAGCGGACAGATAACTGAAGCTTTCTTT
16 | TRBJ2-3 | NA | NA | TRBV9 | CASSVSSRGGTDTQYF | TGTGCCAGCAGCGTATCGAGCCGGGGTGGCACAGATACGCAGTATTTT
14 | TRBJ2-7 | few | NA | TRBV13 | CASSFRARHYEQYF | TGTGCCAGCAGCTTTAGAGCGAGGCACTACGAGCAGTACTTC
13 | TRBJ2-6 | NA | NA | TRBV12-3/TRBV12-4 | CATVNSGANVLTF | TGTGCCACCGTGAACTCTGGGGCCAACGTCCTGACTTTC
15 | TRBJ2-2 | NA | NA | TRBV7-9 | CASSFGGAPTGELFF | TGTGCCAGCAGCTTTGGCGGGGCGCCCACCGGGGAGCTGTTTTTT
15 | TRBJ2-2 | many | NA | TRBV9 | CASSVGRANTGELFF | TGTGCCAGCAGCGTAGGCAGGGCGAACACCGGGGAGCTGTTTTTT
14 | TRBJ1-3 | many | NA | TRBV9 | CASSVEGGGNTIYF | TGTGCCAGCAGCGTAGAAGGAGGAGGAAACACCATATATTTT
12 | TRBJ1-5 | many | NA | TRBV12-3/TRBV12-4 | CASSLRIQPQHF | TGTGCCAGCAGTTTGAGGATCCAGCCCCAGCATTTT
14 | TRBJ1-1 | many | NA | TRBV4-1 | CASSQELMNTEAFF | TGCGCCAGCAGCCAAGAACTCATGAACACTGAAGCTTTCTTT
13 | TRBJ2-4 | many | NA | TRBV12-3/TRBV12-4 | CASSLVGKNIQYF | TGTGCCAGCAGTTTAGTCGGCAAAAACATTCAGTACTTC
16 | TRBJ1-2 | many | TRBD1 | TRBV27 | CASSLSPSGTVYGYTF | TGTGCCAGCAGTTTATCGCCGTCTGGGACAGTCTATGGCTACACCTTC
13 | TRBJ1-1 | many | NA | TRBV28 | CAWTDPRNTEAFF | TGTGCGTGGACAGACCCACGGAACACTGAAGCTTTCTTT
12 | TRBJ1-1 | NA | NA | TRBV2 | CASSARGFDAFF | TGTGCCAGCAGTGCAAGGGGATTTGACGCTTTCTTT
16 | TRBJ2-5 | NA | TRBD2 | TRBV6-1 | CASSEVGLAEQGTQYF | TGTGCCAGCAGCGAGGTGGGACTAGCGGAACAAGGGACCCAGTACTTC
13 | TRBJ2-7 | many | TRBD2 | TRBV28 | CASTRLASYEQYF | TGTGCCAGCACCAGACTAGCATCCTACGAGCAGTACTTC
15 | TRBJ1-1 | many | NA | TRBV27 | CASSLSRPRNTEAFF | TGTGCCAGCAGTTTATCCAGGCCGCGGAACACTGAAGCTTTCTTT
15 | TRBJ2-2 | many | TRBD2 | TRBV12-3/TRBV12-4 | CASRPGLASSGELFF | TGTGCCAGCAGGCCGGGACTAGCGTCCTCCGGGGAGCTGTTTTTT
14 | TRBJ2-7 | NA | TRBD1 | TRBV12-3/TRBV12-4 | CASSPRTGDHEQYF | TGTGCCAGCAGTCCTAGGACAGGGGACCACGAGCAGTACTTC
13 | TRBJ1-2 | many | NA | TRBV6-1 | CASSEARGGGYTF | TGTGCCAGCAGTGAAGCGCGAGGGGGTGGCTACACCTTC
16 | TRBJ1-3 | many | NA | TRBV30 | CAWTGPRQHNRNTIYF | TGTGCCTGGACGGGACCCCGACAGCATAACCGAAACACCATATATTTT
12 | TRBJ2-5 | many | NA | TRBV28 | CASEAGHEAQYF | TGTGCCAGTGAAGCGGGTCACGAGGCCCAGTACTTC
15 | TRBJ1-2 | many | NA | TRBV11-2 | CASSPLGGSNYGYTF | TGTGCCAGCAGTCCCCTGGGGGGAAGTAACTATGGCTACACCTTC